The sequence of this T cell receptor (beta chain) was determined in a study of blood T cell repertoires in COVID-19. About the study: COVID-19 samples collected from the United States, Italy and Spain covered acute and convalescent phases. Sources were T cells, B-cell-depleted T cells, or PBMCs; the material itself was cDNA or gDNA.

Per the authors' pipeline: Amplified reference gene primers provided the basis for estimating nucleated cell counts. Assay: immunoSEQ multiplex PCR; the TCRdb copy retains only in-frame clones and omits some. V and J calls and clone size are those listed in that table; D and trimming were worked out from the DNA. The data hold about 59,000 clones, with around 92% observed a single time. From germline, CDR1 is MNHEY and CDR2 SMNVEV (reference sequence). J was trimmed by 11 bases and V by 2 bases; bases with no gene match: 10. CDR3 length: 15 residues. This chain links TRBV27 with TRBJ1-5; 9 nucleotides align to TRBD1. The sequencing sample was made of peripheral blood. This clonotype originated in a human donor in a cohort sampled during active COVID-19. This CDR3 reads CASSLTRQGGTAQHF. Written as DNA, the CDR3 is TGTGCCAGCAGTTTAACTCGACAGGGGGGAACGGCCCAGCATTTT.